This TCR beta chain comes out of a study of vaccination and CD4 T cells after COVID-19. Germline assignment: CDR1 ENHRY and CDR2 SYGVKD. There are 13 residues in the CDR3. The germline V and J ends were trimmed by 4 bases and 7 bases, with 13 bases remaining between them. Study results and limitations: The authors identified 304 of 307 vaccine-specific clones in convalescent patients as spike mono-reactive. The study found that a median about 88% of reactive clones in convalescent patients appeared only post-vaccination.

About this clonotype itself: Antigen specificity is unknown.

Treatment noted: roughly nine-day PBMC culture with coronavirus spike peptide pools or control peptides (ViraFEST assay). After being plated at two million per well, PBMCs were cultured with about 10 IU/ml IL-2 and roughly 9.8 ug/ml peptide pools. Oncomine TCR Beta short-read sequencing was applied to DNA from cultured CD4+ T cells. From the PCR reads, TCRdb called clonotypes with MiXCR, one entry per CDR3 protein. In the table there are 15,000 to 20,000 distinct CDR3 sequences, 51% of which are singletons. The sequenced sample was CD4+ T cells from blood, cultured in vitro, obtained before SARS-CoV-2 vaccination. The chain joins TRBV10-3 to TRBJ1-2; D is perhaps TRBD1 (5 bases). This sequence originates from a human donor who had recovered from COVID-19. The CDR3 sequence: CAISVDGHGGYTF. Written as DNA, the CDR3 is TGTGCCATCAGTGTAGACGGACATGGTGGCTACACCTTC.